The 15 T cell receptor beta chains below were found in one sample sequenced in a study of T cell repertoires in cytomegalovirus infection (dated by TCRdb to about 2019). Their target antigens are unknown. Sequencing relied on an Illumina HiSeq 1500. The public reads were quality trimmed at Q25 with fastp and then assembled into clones with MiXCR by TCRdb, keeping productive beta chains. Each entry is one CDR3 protein sequence, shown with its most common DNA and genes. In this sample the table shows hundreds of thousands of distinct CDR3 sequences, about 30% of which occur a single time. Of the sample, roughly 12% is held by the ten largest clones. Read against the paper, the sample's treatment or condition label means: in vitro stimulation with specific CMV peptide epitopes to enrich CMV-specific T cells. Sequences were derived from cultured CD8+ T cells from PBMCs, sampled from culture after CMV antigen stimulation. The receptors were gathered from a human donor in good health (CMV status not recorded). Some clones in this sample may be carry-over from other donors' samples.

This clonotype was observed a handful of times. This rearrangement joins TRBV7-9 to TRBJ2-1; D ambiguous. Germline V CDR1 and CDR2: SEHNR, FQNEAQ (reference sequence). The CDR3 has 13 amino acids. V lost 1 base to trimming and J lost 9 bases, with 10 bases between them. In DNA, the CDR3 is TGTGCCAGCAGCTTAGAGGCTCCCCCTGAGCAGTTCTTC. Translated, it gives CASSLEAPPEQFF.

This clonotype showed up just a few times. The CDR3 nucleotides read TGTGCCAGCAGCCCCCTGGCTAGCGGTGGCACAGATACGCAGTATTTT. This sequence encodes CASSPLASGGTDTQYF. The rearrangement uses TRBV5-4 and TRBJ2-3; 7 bases are a match to TRBD2. Looked up from germline, CDR1 is SGHNT and CDR2 is YYREEE (reference sequence). The ends lost 4 bases at V and 1 base at J; junction bases unmatched: 9. This CDR3 is built from 16 residues.

The V call is TRBV3-1, the J call TRBJ1-6; D may be TRBD1 (5 bases). From germline, CDR1 is LGHDT and CDR2 YNNKEL (reference sequence). The CDR3 has 20 amino acids. With 0 bases removed from V and 4 bases from J, the gap between germline ends came to 22 bases. CDR3 coding DNA: TGTGCCAGCAGCCAAGATTTACTAACGGACTGGACAATTTATAATTCACCCCTCCACTTT. Its protein product is CASSQDLLTDWTIYNSPLHF.

This clonotype has only a few counts. This sequence joins TRBV10-3 and TRBJ2-7, with a possible D match to TRBD2 (6 bases). Trimming took 9 bases from V and 4 from J, leaving 16 bases between them. The CDR3 consists of 13 residues. Looked up from germline, CDR1 is ENHRY and CDR2 is SYGVKD. The CDR3 region has the DNA TGTGCCATAGTCGGAGGGGTAAAATACGAGCAGTACTTC. Translating it yields CAIVGGVKYEQYF.

This clonotype was counted many times. V usage is TRBV7-2 and J usage is TRBJ1-3; no clear D. V lost 5 bases, J lost 0 bases, and 11 bases lay in between. Germline V gene sequence: CDR1 SGHTA, CDR2 FQGNSA. The CDR3 loop spans 15 amino acids. As DNA, the CDR3 is TGTGCCAGCAGCGTGACAACTCACTCTGGAAACACCATATATTTT. Protein: CASSVTTHSGNTIYF.

The CDR3 loop is CASSYSASSGANVLTF. CDR3 nucleotides: TGTGCCAGCAGTTATAGCGCAAGCTCTGGGGCCAACGTCCTGACTTTC. This chain connects TRBV6-5 to TRBJ2-6; possibly TRBD2 for D (5 bases). Trimming left V 3 bases short and J 0 bases short, with 9 bases between. The CDR3 is made up of 16 amino acids. Germline lookup yields CDR1 MNHEY and CDR2 SVGAGI.

Note on this clonotype: The junction departs from the called germline gene at one end, perhaps through a read error. The V gene is TRBV12-3 or TRBV12-4, the J gene TRBJ2-5, with D tentatively TRBD1 or TRBD2 (5 bases each). This CDR3 comprises 14 residues. The CDR3 sequence is CTSTAPGTQDSQYF. The DNA of the CDR3 is TGTACCAGCACTGCTCCCGGGACCCAGGATTCCCAGTACTTC.

This sequence joins TRBV6-1 and TRBJ2-7, with 7 bases fitting TRBD1. Trimming at V came to 6 bases and at J to 2 bases, leaving 10 bases not matched to a gene. The CDR3 is 15 amino acids. Germline lookup yields CDR1 MNHNS and CDR2 SASEGT. CDR3 DNA: TGTGCCAGCAGCTTGACAGGGAGTTTGACCTACGAGCAGTACTTC. This sequence encodes CASSLTGSLTYEQYF.

This clonotype was seen a few times. V usage is TRBV19 and J usage is TRBJ1-1; 7 nucleotides line up with TRBD1. The V segment lost 5 bases and the J segment 7 bases; nucleotides outside the gene matches: 4. The germline gives CDR1 LNHDA, CDR2 SQIVND (reference sequence). This CDR3 contains 12 residues. The CDR3 spells CASSPGQFEAFF. The DNA for the CDR3 is TGTGCCAGTAGTCCGGGACAGTTTGAAGCTTTCTTT.

This chain links TRBV19 with TRBJ1-2, with TRBD1 matching 8 bases. This CDR3 has 13 residues. Per the germline V gene, CDR1 is LNHDA and CDR2 is SQIVND (reference sequence). J gave up 7 bases and V 10 bases, and 11 bases lay outside the gene matches. The CDR3 DNA is TGTGCCACCGGGACAGGAGCCCCGGTTGGCTACACCTTC. Amino acids: CATGTGAPVGYTF.

The chain is built from TRBV4-3 and TRBJ2-1; 9 bases line up with TRBD1. V trimming: 2 bases; J trimming: 9 bases; junction bases outside the gene matches: 14. Germline CDR1 is LGHNA and CDR2 is YSLEER. The CDR3 totals 17 residues. CDR3 DNA sequence: TGCGCCAGCAGCCAACGCCCGACGGGACAGGGTTCCATTGAGCAGTTCTTC. Protein: CASSQRPTGQGSIEQFF.

This clonotype came up a few times. V and J are TRBV12-3 or TRBV12-4 and TRBJ1-1, with TRBD1 as a possible D gene (5 bases). Between the trimmed V and J ends, which lost 7 bases and 10 bases, there was a span of 16 bases. The CDR3 contains 12 residues. In DNA form, the CDR3 reads TGTGCCAGCACCCCCTCCGGGACCTTAGCTTTCTTT. Translated: CASTPSGTLAFF.

The genes are TRBV2 and TRBJ2-7; either TRBD1 or TRBD2 may fit D (5 bases each). CDR1 and CDR2 from the germline V gene are SNHLY and FYNNEI. The length of the CDR3 is 16 residues. The V end lost 3 bases, the J end lost 2 bases, and 17 bases lay between the germline ends. CDR3 sequence reads: CASSDRGSGLTYEQYF. The CDR3 DNA follows: TGTGCCAGCAGTGATAGAGGGTCAGGGCTGACCTACGAGCAGTACTTC.

The rearrangement uses TRBV27 and TRBJ1-2; no clear D. V was trimmed by 4 bases and J by 1 base, leaving 10 bases between them. Germline V gene lookup returns CDR1 MNHEY and CDR2 SMNVEV (reference sequence). The CDR3 contains 14 residues. The CDR3 sequence is CASSSGRVNYGYTF. The DNA for the CDR3 is TGTGCCAGCAGTTCGGGAAGGGTTAACTATGGCTACACCTTC.

This chain connects TRBV12-3 or TRBV12-4 to TRBJ2-3; D perhaps matches TRBD1 (7 bases). V was shortened by 3 bases and J by 6 bases, with 19 bases between the two germline ends. This CDR3 spans 16 amino acids. The CDR3 region has the DNA TGTGCCAGCAGTTTTGGATCAGGGGGGAGCGGTGATACGCAGTATTTT. Translation: CASSFGSGGSGDTQYF.